Listed below are T cell receptor beta chains from one sample, sequenced in a study of shared clonotypes between healthy human individuals. Sequencing was performed with immunoSEQ multiplex PCR; in TCRdb, only in-frame clones are kept and a portion is missing. The table has about 520,000 clones, roughly 80% seen once. The source material was PBMCs. The receptors originated from a middle-aged woman in good health. Some clones in this sample may be carry-over from other donors' samples. The CDR3 runs from the conserved cysteine through the conserved F or W. The D gene is left open where the match is weak. Clone size is shown for a subset of rows, as once, few, many or a class of expanded clone.

many,.,TRBV27,TRBJ2-3,TGTGCCAGCAGTTTATCGATGGACAGTCCCACAGATACGCAGTATTTT,CASSLSMDSPTDTQYF
.,.,TRBV30,TRBJ1-1,TGTGCCTGGAGTCTTCGGACGGGGGTGCGTTTTGAAGCTTTCTTT,CAWSLRTGVRFEAFF
.,TRBD1,TRBV18,TRBJ2-2,TGTGCCAGCTCACCAGCAGGGGGCGGTCCCGGGGAGCTGTTTTTT,CASSPAGGGPGELFF
.,TRBD1,TRBV6-1,TRBJ1-4,TGTGCCAGCAGTAGTGGACAGGGCCTGAATGAAAAACTGTTTTTT,CASSSGQGLNEKLFF
few,.,TRBV18,TRBJ1-2,TGTGCCAGCTCCCCAATCCGGGACCCAGACCCTGGCTACACCTTC,CASSPIRDPDPGYTF
.,TRBD1,TRBV18,TRBJ1-2,TGTGCCAGCTCACCGCCAACAGGGGATGGGGTCTATGGCTACACCTTC,CASSPPTGDGVYGYTF
.,.,TRBV29-1,TRBJ1-1,TGCAGCGTTGAAGGGGGCCTGAACACTGAAGCTTTCTTT,CSVEGGLNTEAFF
.,.,TRBV7-9,TRBJ2-7,TGTGCCAGCAGCTCCCAACTCGAGCAGTACTTC,CASSSQLEQYF
once,TRBD2,TRBV4-2,TRBJ2-1,TGTGCCAGCAGCCAAGACGGCACTGGGGGGGATGAGCAGTTCTTC,CASSQDGTGGDEQFF
.,TRBD1,TRBV11-1,TRBJ2-7,TGTGCCAGCAGCCTCGGGACAGCCTACGAGCAGTACTTC,CASSLGTAYEQYF
once,TRBD2,TRBV7-8,TRBJ2-5,TGTGCCAGCAGCTTAGGGACTAGCTTGGAGACCCAGTACTTC,CASSLGTSLETQYF
.,.,TRBV11-2,TRBJ2-3,TGTGCCAGCAGCCCCAGTCGGGATACGCAGTATTTT,CASSPSRDTQYF
.,TRBD2,TRBV13,TRBJ2-7,TGTGCCAGCAGCTTTAGCGGGACTCCCTCCTACGAGCAGTACTTC,CASSFSGTPSYEQYF
.,.,TRBV19,TRBJ1-2,TGTGCCAGTAGTATAGGGTCGACAGAGCCCTATGGCTACACCTTC,CASSIGSTEPYGYTF
.,.,TRBV25-1,TRBJ2-1,TGTGCCAGCAGTGGTAGTTTAGCGCGTGGAAACAATGAGCAGTTCTTC,CASSGSLARGNNEQFF
once,TRBD1,TRBV10-3,TRBJ2-3,TGTGCCATCAGTGCATTACAGGGGGCGAGCACAGATACGCAGTATTTT,CAISALQGASTDTQYF
.,.,TRBV6-5,TRBJ2-7,TGTGCCAGCAGTTACAAGGTATCTGTTTACGAGCAGTACTTC,CASSYKVSVYEQYF
.,.,TRBV25-1,TRBJ2-7,TGTGCCAGCAGTCCCCTAGGGCCCTACGAGCAGTACTTC,CASSPLGPYEQYF
.,.,TRBV27,TRBJ2-5,TGTGCCAGCAGCGGTAAAGAGACCCAGTACTTC,CASSGKETQYF
.,.,TRBV5-1,TRBJ2-1,TGCGCCAGCAGTTGGTTGGAGGGCAGGGGTCAGTTCTTC,CASSWLEGRGQFF
.,.,TRBV4-3,TRBJ1-5,TGCGCCAGCAGCCAAGATGGATTCCAGCCCCAGCATTTT,CASSQDGFQPQHF
.,.,TRBV27,TRBJ2-6,TGTGCCAGCAGTTTTGGTGGTGGGGCCAACGTCCTGACTTTC,CASSFGGGANVLTF
few,.,TRBV18,TRBJ2-2,TGTGCCAGCTCACTAACGGGGGAGCTGTTTTTT,CASSLTGELFF